This T cell receptor (beta chain) was found in a study of blood T cells in healthy people across ages. There are a few counts of this clonotype. The CDR3 runs to 11 residues. Germline V CDR1 and CDR2: SQVTM, ANQGSEA. Trimming removed 2 bases at V and 5 bases at J, with 6 bases between. PCR was performed a second time for 7 to 11 cycles using a sample-barcoded 5' primer and a J-beta primer mix. TCRdb processed the 5' RACE reads anew with MiXCR; each CDR3 protein has one entry. The sample holds roughly 500,000 distinct CDR3 sequences, 27% seen once. The sequenced material came from blood. This TCR was recovered from a woman aged 70 to 79 in good health. V is TRBV29-1 and J is TRBJ2-5; a possible D gene is TRBD2 (5 bases). CDR3 in DNA: TGCAGCGTTGAAAGGAGGGAGACCCAGTACTTC. Encoded protein: CSVERRETQYF.